This T cell receptor beta chain was profiled in a study of blood T cells in healthy people across ages. The authors ran a second PCR of about 6 to 11 cycles using a sample-barcoded 5' primer and a J-beta primer mix. MiXCR, applied by TCRdb to the 5' RACE reads, yields one record per CDR3 protein. The sample has 1.5 million to 2 million distinct CDR3 sequences, 28% seen once. This clonotype has ten or more counts. Trimming removed 5 bases at V and 5 bases at J, with 22 bases between. The CDR3 is 15 amino acids. The V gene's germline CDR1 is SQVTM and CDR2 ANQGSEA. The TCR sequence derives from a woman between 25 and 40 years old in good health. Sequencing was done on a sample of blood. V gene TRBV29-1 combines with J gene TRBJ2-7; D might be TRBD2 (5 bases). CDR3 DNA sequence: TGCAGCGTTACACAGCGCGGGCTACGGAGTGACGAGCAGTACTTC. This sequence encodes CSVTQRGLRSDEQYF.